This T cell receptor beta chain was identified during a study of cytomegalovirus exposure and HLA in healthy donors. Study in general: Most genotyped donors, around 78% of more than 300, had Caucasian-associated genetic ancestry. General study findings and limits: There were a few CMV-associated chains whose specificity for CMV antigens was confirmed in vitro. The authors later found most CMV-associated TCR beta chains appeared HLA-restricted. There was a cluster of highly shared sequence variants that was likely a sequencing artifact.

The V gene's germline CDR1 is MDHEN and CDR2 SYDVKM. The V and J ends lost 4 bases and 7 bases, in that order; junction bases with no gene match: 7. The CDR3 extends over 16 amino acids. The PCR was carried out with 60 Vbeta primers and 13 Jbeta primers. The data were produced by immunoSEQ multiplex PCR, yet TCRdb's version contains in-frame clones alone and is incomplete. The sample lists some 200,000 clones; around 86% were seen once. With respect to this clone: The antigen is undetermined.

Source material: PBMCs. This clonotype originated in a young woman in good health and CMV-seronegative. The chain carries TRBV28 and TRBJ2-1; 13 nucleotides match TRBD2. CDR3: CASSSLTSGRVNEQFF. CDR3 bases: TGTGCCAGCAGTTCACTAACTAGCGGGAGGGTTAATGAGCAGTTCTTC.